Each of the 24 T cell receptor beta chains below was sequenced from the same sample in a study of blood T cell repertoires in COVID-19. Libraries were prepared by immunoSEQ multiplex PCR; TCRdb keeps only in-frame clonotypes and omits some of them. This table has about 240,000 clones, 80% to 95% appearing once. The sequenced material came from peripheral blood. These receptors were taken from a man aged 30-40 years with COVID-19, enrolled during active disease.

The gene calls are TRBV19 and TRBJ1-2, with D perhaps TRBD1 (5 bases). This CDR3 spans 12 amino acids. Germline CDR1 is LNHDA and CDR2 is SQIVND (reference sequence). V dropped 3 bases and J dropped 7 bases, with 9 bases sitting between them. The CDR3 loop reads CASSMAGFGYTF. For the CDR3, the DNA is TGTGCCAGTAGTATGGCAGGGTTTGGCTACACCTTC.

This chain joins TRBV6-5 and TRBJ1-2; no clear D gene. The V end was cut by 1 base, the J end by 3 bases, with 9 bases between. From germline, CDR1 is MNHEY and CDR2 SVGAGI. The CDR3 is made up of 14 amino acids. CDR3: CASSYLYGDYGYTF. The CDR3, as DNA: TGTGCCAGCAGTTACTTGTACGGAGACTATGGCTACACCTTC.

This clone has just one count. The rearrangement uses TRBV2 and TRBJ2-6; D is uncertain. Germline loops: CDR1 SNHLY, CDR2 FYNNEI. The CDR3 has 13 residues. V was shortened by 10 bases and J by 2 bases, with 9 bases between the two germline ends. CDR3 residues: CATDFPGANVLTF. CDR3 DNA sequence: TGTGCCACCGACTTTCCTGGGGCCAACGTCCTGACTTTC.

V and J are TRBV11-3 and TRBJ2-2; D is possibly TRBD2 (6 bases). Germline lookup yields CDR1 SGHNT and CDR2 YENEEA. Trimming stripped 2 bases from V and 5 bases from J, with 12 bases between. The CDR3 loop spans 15 amino acids. The CDR3 here is CASSLSAGRTGELFF. CDR3 in DNA: TGTGCCAGCAGCTTAAGTGCGGGGCGGACCGGGGAGCTGTTTTTT. The variable domain in full, with the rest retrieved from reference TRBV11-3 and TRBJ2-2, is EAGVVQSPRYKIIEKKQPVAFWCNPISGHNTLYWYLQNLGQGPELLIRYENEEAVDDSQLPKDRFSAERLKGVDSTLKIQPAELGDSAVYLCASSLSAGRTGELFFGEGSRLTVL.

The J gene is TRBJ1-6, the V gene TRBV2; 11 positions match TRBD1. CDR3 size: 15 residues. V lost 1 base and J lost 14; bases outside the gene matches: 7. Germline CDR1 is SNHLY and CDR2 is FYNNEI. The CDR3 loop is CASSEEGQGGSALHF. CDR3 nucleotide sequence: TGTGCCAGCAGTGAAGAGGGACAGGGGGGGTCCGCCCTCCACTTT.

The chain is built from TRBV4-2 and TRBJ1-1; D is uncertain. Looked up from germline, CDR1 is LGHNA and CDR2 is YNFKEQ. V gave up 6 bases and J gave up 1 base, with 12 bases separating them. The CDR3 contains 14 residues. DNA for the CDR3: TGTGCCAGCAGGGCGGGTCCTCAGAACACTGAAGCTTTCTTT. Its protein is CASRAGPQNTEAFF.

V is TRBV4-1 and J is TRBJ2-3, with a possible D match to TRBD1 (6 bases). With 4 bases removed from V and 3 bases from J, the gap between germline ends came to 20 bases. Germline CDR1 is MGHRA and CDR2 is YSYEKL. The CDR3 is 17 residues long. CDR3 in amino acids: CASSPYLRGSGTDTQYF. The CDR3 DNA follows: TGCGCCAGCAGCCCGTACCTCAGGGGATCGGGTACAGATACGCAGTATTTT.

The chain uses TRBV9 and TRBJ2-5; 8 positions agree with TRBD1. After removal of 2 bases from V and 1 base from J, the junction contained 7 bases not matched to a gene. The CDR3 is 16 amino acids. CDR1 is SGDLS and CDR2 is YYNGEE in the germline V gene. The CDR3 DNA is TGTGCCAGCAGCGTGCGACAGGGGTTAGGCCAAGAGACCCAGTACTTC. Its translation: CASSVRQGLGQETQYF.

This rearrangement joins TRBV5-4 to TRBJ2-3, with 9 bases lining up with TRBD2. Germline CDR1 SGHNT, CDR2 YYREEE (reference sequence). V shed 0 bases and J 0 bases; nucleotides not matched to a gene: 5. The CDR3 is made up of 17 amino acids. In DNA, the CDR3 is TGTGCCAGCAGCTTGGGTGGGCTAGCGGGGAGCACAGATACGCAGTATTTT. It is translated as CASSLGGLAGSTDTQYF. The variable domain in full, with the rest retrieved from reference TRBV5-4 and TRBJ2-3, is ETGVTQSPTHLIKTRGQQVTLRCSSQSGHNTVSWYQQALGQGPQFIFQYYREEENGRGNFPPRFSGLQFPNYSSELNVNALELDDSALYLCASSLGGLAGSTDTQYFGPGTRLTVL.

The rearrangement uses TRBV7-9 and TRBJ2-1; D ambiguous. In germline, CDR1 is SEHNR, CDR2 FQNEAQ (reference sequence). The V gene lost 1 base and the J gene lost 0 bases, with 10 bases spanning the gap. The CDR3 covers 16 residues. In DNA, the CDR3 is TGTGCCAGCAGCTTAGGTCCAGAACCCTCCTACAATGAGCAGTTCTTC. Amino acid sequence: CASSLGPEPSYNEQFF.

V usage is TRBV29-1 and J usage is TRBJ1-2; D is perhaps TRBD1 (5 bases). V lost 1 base and J 4 bases, leaving 13 bases between the germline ends. The CDR3 runs to 14 residues. Germline CDR1 SQVTM, CDR2 ANQGSEA. CDR3 coding DNA: TGCAGCGTTGAAGCTTTGAGACAGCGCTATGGCTACACCTTC. Translation: CSVEALRQRYGYTF.

V is TRBV5-1 and J is TRBJ1-3; 7 bases map to TRBD1. Germline values: CDR1 SGHRS, CDR2 YFSETQ. The CDR3 extends over 17 amino acids. Trimming took 4 bases from V and 0 from J; bases not matched to a gene: 10. The CDR3 sequence is CASSPGGTDDSGNTIYF. The CDR3 DNA reads as TGCGCCAGCAGCCCTGGAGGGACAGATGACTCTGGAAACACCATATATTTT.

The rearrangement uses TRBV6-5 and TRBJ2-2; the match to TRBD1 covers 7 bases. CDR3 length: 15 residues. Unmatched junction bases numbered 6, after V lost 7 bases and J lost 1 base. CDR1 is MNHEY and CDR2 is SVGAGI in the germline V gene. Written as DNA, the CDR3 is TGTGCCAGCACGCGACAGGGATTGAACACCGGGGAGCTGTTTTTT. Residues: CASTRQGLNTGELFF.

The chain employs TRBV11-2 and TRBJ1-1; 11 bases are shared with TRBD1. Losses at the gene ends were 5 bases for V and 1 base for J; bases not matched to a gene: 6. The CDR3 has 16 residues. The V gene's germline CDR1 is SGHAT and CDR2 FQNNGV. CDR3 amino acids: CASSPGTGGANTEAFF. DNA for the CDR3: TGTGCCAGCAGCCCGGGGACAGGGGGGGCGAACACTGAAGCTTTCTTT.

The CDR3 region has the DNA TGTGCCAGCTCCGGAAGGGGGGGCTTGAACACTGAAGCTTTCTTT. Translation: CASSGRGGLNTEAFF. The chain links TRBV18 to TRBJ1-1, with D perhaps TRBD1 (6 bases). V lost 6 bases to trimming and J lost 0 bases, with 14 bases between them. The germline V gene encodes CDR1 KGHSH and CDR2 LQKENI. The CDR3 has 15 amino acids.

CDR3 in DNA: TGTGCCAGCAGTGAAGTTGTTACAGGGGGCATTCAGCCCCAGCATTTT. It codes for CASSEVVTGGIQPQHF. The rearrangement uses TRBV6-1 and TRBJ1-5, with 9 nucleotides matching TRBD1. The trim removed 1 base at V and 6 bases at J, leaving 7 bases unmatched. The germline CDR1 and CDR2 sequences are MNHNS and SASEGT. This CDR3 has 16 residues.

A word on this clone: No conserved phenylalanine or tryptophan is present at the end of the CDR3, so a read error is the likely explanation. It is unclear where the CDR3 begins or ends on the DNA, so no DNA is shown, and the CDR3 is as TCRdb lists it. This chain uses TRBV21-1 with TRBJ1-4; TRBD1 was called by the table and not checked on the DNA. TRBV21-1 is noted as a pseudogene. Ends included, the CDR3 has 11 residues. The chain's CDR3 is CASSARDRGAL.

This chain connects TRBV29-1 to TRBJ2-5, with D possibly TRBD2 on 6 matching bases. The CDR3 runs 14 residues. Germline assignment: CDR1 SQVTM and CDR2 ANQGSEA. V was trimmed by 4 bases and J by 2 bases, leaving 14 bases between them. The CDR3 DNA reads TGCAGCGTTGGAGGCGGGGCGGGACAAGAGACCCAGTACTTC. Its translation: CSVGGGAGQETQYF.

The chain combines TRBV5-1 with TRBJ1-5; D remains unclear. V was shortened by 4 bases and J by 3 bases, with 20 bases between the two germline ends. Germline V gives CDR1 SGHRS, CDR2 YFSETQ. The CDR3 is 17 residues long. CDR3 loop: CASSPGMLGMANQPQHF. The CDR3 nucleotides are TGCGCCAGCAGCCCGGGAATGTTGGGGATGGCCAATCAGCCCCAGCATTTT.

The rearrangement links TRBV9 to TRBJ1-3; TRBD1 aligns across 9 bases. CDR3 length: 15 residues. The V gene end was trimmed by 3 bases and the J gene end by 2 bases; junction bases not matched to a gene: 3. CDR1 is SGDLS, CDR2 YYNGEE, per germline. The CDR3 nucleotides are TGTGCCAGCAGCGCGCGGACAGGGGCTGGAAACACCATATATTTT. This gives the protein CASSARTGAGNTIYF.

V usage is TRBV10-3 and J usage is TRBJ2-2; perhaps TRBD1 as D (6 bases). Germline V gene lookup returns CDR1 ENHRY and CDR2 SYGVKD. The CDR3 runs to 14 residues. Trimming stripped 2 bases from V and 7 bases from J, with 11 bases between. CDR3 sequence: CAISEGQGSGELFF. The DNA of the CDR3 is TGTGCCATCAGTGAGGGCCAGGGGAGCGGGGAGCTGTTTTTT.

J is TRBJ2-7 and V is TRBV7-2; 7 bases line up with TRBD1. The CDR3 runs to 14 residues. Trimming took 1 base from V and 3 from J; bases not matched to a gene: 3. Germline V CDR1 and CDR2: SGHTA, FQGNSA. The CDR3 region is CASSLVQGIYEQYF. The CDR3 nucleotides are TGTGCCAGCAGCTTAGTACAGGGGATCTACGAGCAGTACTTC.

The chain's CDR3 is CASSLEDREDEQFF. As DNA, the CDR3 is TGTGCCAGCAGCTTAGAGGACAGGGAGGATGAGCAGTTCTTC. The J gene is TRBJ2-1, the V gene TRBV7-7, with TRBD1 identical over 8 bases. J lost 8 bases, V lost 1 base, and 4 bases had no gene match. Germline V lookup: CDR1 SSHAT, CDR2 FNYEAQ (reference sequence). The CDR3 length is 14 residues.

The chain couples TRBV6-2 or TRBV6-3 to TRBJ1-6; maybe TRBD1 (5 bases). Germline assignment: CDR1 MNHEY and CDR2 SVGEGT. This CDR3 has 15 amino acids. V lost 6 bases, J lost 8 bases, and 17 bases lay in between. For the CDR3, the DNA is TGTGCCAGCAGCCAAGGGGCCGGGAGACATTCACCCCTCCACTTT. It translates to CASSQGAGRHSPLHF.